This T cell receptor beta chain was captured in a study of cytomegalovirus exposure and HLA in healthy donors. Study-wide findings and caveats: Apparent HLA restriction characterized most CMV-associated TCR beta chains in a later analysis. Later analysis demonstrated an association between a missense DCLRE1C variant and TCR beta V- and J-gene trimming. Analysis performed later showed TCR beta chains linked to HLA being more clonally expanded than equally common others.

This PCR relied on a set of 60 Vbeta primers and 13 Jbeta primers. Source study methods: Unique TCR beta chains numbered approximately 80 million in a later analysis, with roughly 11 million shared. Data came from immunoSEQ multiplex PCR; TCRdb stores just in-frame clones and leaves some out. The V and J calls and the clone size are those of that table, but D and trimming were determined from the DNA. The table lists roughly 93,000 clones, around 76% of them singletons. This CDR3 is built from 16 residues. The V gene lost 6 bases and the J gene lost 9 bases, with 21 bases spanning the gap. CDR1 is LNHDA, CDR2 SQIVND, per germline (reference sequence). To note about this clone: Its target is unknown.

The genes are TRBV19 and TRBJ2-6; D possibly corresponds to TRBD1 (6 bases). Sequenced material: PBMCs. The receptor comes from a man aged 30 to 45 in good health and CMV-seronegative. The CDR3 sequence is CASRLIGGGSDNVLTF. The CDR3 nucleotides are TGTGCCAGTAGATTAATAGGGGGTGGTAGTGACAACGTCCTGACTTTC.